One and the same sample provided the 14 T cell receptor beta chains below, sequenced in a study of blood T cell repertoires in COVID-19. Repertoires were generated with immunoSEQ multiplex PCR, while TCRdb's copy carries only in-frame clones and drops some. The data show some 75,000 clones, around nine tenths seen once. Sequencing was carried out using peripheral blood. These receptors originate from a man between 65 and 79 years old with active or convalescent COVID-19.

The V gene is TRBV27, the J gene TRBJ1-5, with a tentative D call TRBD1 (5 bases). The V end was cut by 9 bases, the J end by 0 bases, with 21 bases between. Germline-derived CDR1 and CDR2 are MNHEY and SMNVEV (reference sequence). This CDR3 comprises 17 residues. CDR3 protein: CARYGTYKRYSNQPQHF. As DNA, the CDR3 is TGTGCCAGATACGGGACTTACAAGCGATATAGCAATCAGCCCCAGCATTTT.

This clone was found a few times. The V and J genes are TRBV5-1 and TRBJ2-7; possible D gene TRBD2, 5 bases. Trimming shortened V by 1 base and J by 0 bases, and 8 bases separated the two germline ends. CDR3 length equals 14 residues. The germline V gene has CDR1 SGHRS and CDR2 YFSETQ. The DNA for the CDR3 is TGCGCCAGCAGCTTGAATGCGGGCTCCTACGAGCAGTACTTC. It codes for CASSLNAGSYEQYF. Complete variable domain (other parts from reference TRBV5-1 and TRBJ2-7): KAGVTQTPRYLIKTRGQQVTLSCSPISGHRSVSWYQQTPGQGLQFLFEYFSETQRNKGNFPGRFSGRQFSNSRSEMNVSTLELGDSALYLCASSLNAGSYEQYFGPGTRLTVT.

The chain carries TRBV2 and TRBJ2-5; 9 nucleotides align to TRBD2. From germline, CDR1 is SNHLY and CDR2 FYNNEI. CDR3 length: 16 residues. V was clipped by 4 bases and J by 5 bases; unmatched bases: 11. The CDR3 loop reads CASSGGGLAETETQYF. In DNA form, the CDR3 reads TGTGCCAGCAGTGGGGGGGGACTAGCTGAAACGGAGACCCAGTACTTC. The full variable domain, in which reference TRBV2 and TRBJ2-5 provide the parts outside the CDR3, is EPEVTQTPSHQVTQMGQEVILRCVPISNHLYFYWYRQILGQKVEFLVSFYNNEISEKSEIFDDQFSVERPDGSNFTLKIRSTKLEDSAMYFCASSGGGLAETETQYFGPGTRLLVL.

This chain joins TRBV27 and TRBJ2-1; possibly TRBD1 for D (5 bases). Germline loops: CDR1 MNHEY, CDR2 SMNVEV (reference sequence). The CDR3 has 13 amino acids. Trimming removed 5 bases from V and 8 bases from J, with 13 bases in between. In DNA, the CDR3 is TGTGCCAGCAGTGTCCGAAGGGGCGATGAGCAGTTCTTC. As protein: CASSVRRGDEQFF.

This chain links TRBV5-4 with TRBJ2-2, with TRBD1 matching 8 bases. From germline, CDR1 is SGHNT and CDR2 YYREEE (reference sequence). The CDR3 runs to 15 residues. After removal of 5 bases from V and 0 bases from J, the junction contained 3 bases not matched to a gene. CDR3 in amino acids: CASSRTGTNTGELFF. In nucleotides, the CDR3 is TGTGCCAGCAGTCGGACAGGGACGAACACCGGGGAGCTGTTTTTT. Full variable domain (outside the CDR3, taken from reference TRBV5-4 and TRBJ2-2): ETGVTQSPTHLIKTRGQQVTLRCSSQSGHNTVSWYQQALGQGPQFIFQYYREEENGRGNFPPRFSGLQFPNYSSELNVNALELDDSALYLCASSRTGTNTGELFFGEGSRLTVL.

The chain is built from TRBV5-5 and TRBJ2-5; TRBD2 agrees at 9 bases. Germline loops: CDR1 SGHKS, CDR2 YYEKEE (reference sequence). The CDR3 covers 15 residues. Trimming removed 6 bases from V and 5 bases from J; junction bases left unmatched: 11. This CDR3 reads CASTVAGEIWETQYF. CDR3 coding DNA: TGTGCCAGCACCGTAGCGGGGGAGATTTGGGAGACCCAGTACTTC.

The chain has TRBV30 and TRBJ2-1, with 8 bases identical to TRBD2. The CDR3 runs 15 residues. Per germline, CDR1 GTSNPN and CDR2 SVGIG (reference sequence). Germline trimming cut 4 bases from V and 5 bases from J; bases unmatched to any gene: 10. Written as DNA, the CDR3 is TGTGCCTGGAACCTCATGCTAGCGGGTAACAATGAGCAGTTCTTC. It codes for CAWNLMLAGNNEQFF.

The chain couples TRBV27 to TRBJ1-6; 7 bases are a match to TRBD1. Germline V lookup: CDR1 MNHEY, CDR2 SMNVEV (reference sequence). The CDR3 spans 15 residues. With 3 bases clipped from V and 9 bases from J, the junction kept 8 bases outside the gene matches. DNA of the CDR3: TGTGCCAGCAGTTTTACAGGGACAGACAGTTCACCCCTCCACTTT. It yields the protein CASSFTGTDSSPLHF.

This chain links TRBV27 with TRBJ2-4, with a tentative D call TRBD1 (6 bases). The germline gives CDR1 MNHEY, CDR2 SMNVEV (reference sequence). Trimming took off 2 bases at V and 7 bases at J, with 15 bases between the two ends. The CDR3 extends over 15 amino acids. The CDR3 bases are TGTGCCAGCAGTTTAACACGGGACAAGCGGAACATTCAGTACTTC. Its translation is CASSLTRDKRNIQYF.

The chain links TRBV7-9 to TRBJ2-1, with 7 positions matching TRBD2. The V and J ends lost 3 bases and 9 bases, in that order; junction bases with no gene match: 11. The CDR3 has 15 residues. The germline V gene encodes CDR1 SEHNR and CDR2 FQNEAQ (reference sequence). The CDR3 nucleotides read TGTGCCAGCAGCTTCCTAGCGGCCGGGGCCACTGAGCAGTTCTTC. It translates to CASSFLAAGATEQFF.

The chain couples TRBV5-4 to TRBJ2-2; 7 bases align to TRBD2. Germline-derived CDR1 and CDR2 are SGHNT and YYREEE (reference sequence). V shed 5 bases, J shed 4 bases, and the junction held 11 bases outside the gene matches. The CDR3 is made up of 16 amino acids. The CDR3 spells CASRPGGGSRTGELFF. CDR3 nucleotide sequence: TGTGCCAGCAGACCGGGCGGGGGTTCGCGCACCGGGGAGCTGTTTTTT.

CDR3 DNA: TGTGCCAGCACCCCGACAGGGACTGGAAACACCATATATTTT. Residues: CASTPTGTGNTIYF. This chain links TRBV28 with TRBJ1-3; the match to TRBD1 covers 7 bases. J was trimmed by 2 bases and V by 7 bases; bases with no gene match: 5. CDR3 length equals 14 residues. CDR1 and CDR2 from the germline V gene are MDHEN and SYDVKM.

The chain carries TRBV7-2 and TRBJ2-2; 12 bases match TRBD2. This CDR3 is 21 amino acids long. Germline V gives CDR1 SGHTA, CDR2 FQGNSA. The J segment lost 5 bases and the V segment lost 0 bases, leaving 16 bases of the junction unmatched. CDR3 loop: CASSLAVVWGLAGGRTGELFF. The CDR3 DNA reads TGTGCCAGCAGCTTAGCGGTGGTGTGGGGGCTAGCGGGAGGGCGGACCGGGGAGCTGTTTTTT.

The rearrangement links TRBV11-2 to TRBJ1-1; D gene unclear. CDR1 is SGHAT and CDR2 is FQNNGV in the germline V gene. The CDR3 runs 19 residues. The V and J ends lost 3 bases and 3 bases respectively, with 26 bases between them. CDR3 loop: CASSFVVKGVYFGDTEAFF. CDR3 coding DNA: TGTGCCAGCAGCTTTGTGGTCAAGGGAGTATATTTTGGGGACACTGAAGCTTTCTTT.